The entry below describes one T cell receptor beta chain. Recruits, aged about 18 to 95 years, lived in 24 US areas. The entry originates in a study of blood T cell repertoires in COVID-19. Looking at the study overall: Recovered status applied to Cohort 3 donors who had two consecutive negative PCRs. It also applied to those with clearance or with symptom resolution.

The germline gives CDR1 MDHEN, CDR2 SYDVKM. With 2 bases removed from V and 5 bases from J, the gap between germline ends came to 14 bases. This CDR3 comprises 15 residues. Per the study methods: Reference gene primer amplification in the assay estimated nucleated cell counts. Profiling relied on immunoSEQ multiplex PCR, and the TCRdb table lists in-frame clones only, not all of them. V and J calls and clone size follow that table, whereas D and trimming were derived from the DNA. The sample lists hundreds of thousands of clones, roughly nine tenths occurring once. Sequencing was carried out using PBMCs or T cells enriched from blood (not recorded which). The source of this sequence is a woman between 45 and 65 years old in a cohort exposed to, infected with or recovered from COVID-19 (not recorded which). This chain links TRBV28 with TRBJ2-3; tentative D call: TRBD2 (6 bases). The CDR3 loop reads CASSLPGGLGDTQYF. The CDR3 nucleotides read TGTGCCAGCAGTTTACCCGGGGGTTTAGGAGATACGCAGTATTTT.